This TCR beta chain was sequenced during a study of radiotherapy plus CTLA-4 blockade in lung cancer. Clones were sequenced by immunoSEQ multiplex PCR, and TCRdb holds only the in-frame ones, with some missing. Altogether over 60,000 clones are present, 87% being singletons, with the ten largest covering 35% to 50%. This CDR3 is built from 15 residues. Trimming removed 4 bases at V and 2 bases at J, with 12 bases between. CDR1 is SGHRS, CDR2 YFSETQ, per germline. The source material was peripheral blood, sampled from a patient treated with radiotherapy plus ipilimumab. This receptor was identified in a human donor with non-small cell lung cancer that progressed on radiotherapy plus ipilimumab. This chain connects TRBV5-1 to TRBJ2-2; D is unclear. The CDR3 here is CASSPTLRNTGELFF. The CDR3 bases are TGCGCCAGCAGCCCCACTCTCCGAAACACCGGGGAGCTGTTTTTT. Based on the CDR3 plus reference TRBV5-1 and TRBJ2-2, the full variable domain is KAGVTQTPRYLIKTRGQQVTLSCSPISGHRSVSWYQQTPGQGLQFLFEYFSETQRNKGNFPGRFSGRQFSNSRSEMNVSTLELGDSALYLCASSPTLRNTGELFFGEGSRLTVL.